This entry features one T cell receptor (beta chain) sequence. Its antigen remains undetermined. Per-nucleotide qualities are absent, and no much larger clonotype sits a single base away. These data belong to a study of type 1 and type 2 diabetes patients (dated by TCRdb to the mid-2010s). With regard to the full study: Recruited in China, the cohort was made up of some ten type 1 diabetes patients, a few type 2 diabetes patients and six nondiabetic controls. Similar V gene usage was observed when approximately 19-cycle and 25-cycle amplification were compared, suggesting similar primer efficiencies and random PCR bias. Altogether, 15 million to 20 million paired-end reads were produced across the whole study. For the type 1 diabetes patients, the type 2 diabetes patients acted as a disease comparison group. The TCRbeta libraries underwent paired-end sequencing on Illumina HiSeq 2000 or MiSeq instruments. Across the study, CD4+ and CD8+ T cells were positively selected from PBMCs using CD4 or CD8 MicroBeads on MACS columns. The study profiled TCRbeta repertoires by high-throughput sequencing to compare type 1 diabetes, type 2 diabetes and nondiabetic individuals. The paper's findings and limits, for the study overall: Since just a limited number of T2D and control samples were sequenced, some T1D-only HECs might also appear in more T2D or control samples. Few highly-expanded CD4+ clones, median one, were found in type 2 diabetes patients, accounting for a median about 4% of reads. The study groups were not matched for age and gender, which could bias interpretation. V and J gene usage patterns of type 2 diabetes and control samples were highly correlated, averaging roughly 0.97 between samples. Type 2 diabetes repertoires showed high diversity, significantly greater than type 1 diabetes repertoires in both CD4+ and CD8+ T cells.

Sequencing was carried out with an Illumina MiSeq. TCRbeta CDR3 amplification used genomic DNA from the sorted T cell subsets as template. The TCRbeta CDR3 region was amplified by multiplex PCR using 30 forward and 13 reverse primers. AMPure XP beads were used to purify the PCR products, after which a second roughly 25-cycle PCR added indices and adaptors. Before sequencing, the libraries were purified from gel with the QIAquick Gel Extraction Kit. On the study's bioinformatics: FLASH was used to merge the paired-end reads, and IgBLAST was used to align the reads to IMGT V, D and J germline references. Reads with less than 70% alignment identity to germline references were removed, leaving around 10 million reads across the study. CDR3 boundaries, reading frame and productivity were assigned following IMGT definitions. Clones at or above 1% of reads were defined as highly-expanded clones, and diversity was measured by normalized Shannon entropy. Unpaired two-tailed t-tests were used to test group differences in Shannon entropy. TCRdb passed the public sequencing reads through fastp at Q25 and MiXCR, retaining productive beta sequences. Every entry covers one CDR3 protein and lists the most common genes and DNA from its rows. Here the V and J calls rest on TCRdb's processing, not on the authors' analysis. The sample table shows more than 250,000 distinct CDR3 sequences, and more than 40% are seen once. In total, the top ten clones hold roughly 13% of the sample.

Standard classification criteria for type 1 or type 2 diabetes were met by all diabetic patients, and glucose and C-peptide were assessed by WHO-recommended methods. Donors were excluded if they had other autoimmune diseases or infections within the previous four weeks. Around 10 milliliters of peripheral blood were drawn from each participant. LymphoPrep density separation was used to isolate PBMCs. The CDR3 starts with the cysteine, ends with the phenylalanine, and has 15 residues. CDR3 DNA only is kept here, 45 bases in frame from base 1. The germline V gene yields SGHTA for CDR1 and FQGNSA for CDR2. V lost 3 bases and J lost 3 bases, and the count of bases not matched to a germline gene is 7.

The receptor comes from a man aged 18-30 years with type 2 diabetes. The sample was peripheral blood mononuclear cells (PBMCs). The rearrangement joined TRBV7-2 to TRBJ2-7; 8 bases in between match TRBD2. The DNA sequence reads TGTGCCAGCAGCTTGGTAGCGGGGAAAAACTACGAGCAGTACTTC. Translated, it reads CASSLVAGKNYEQYF. Joined to the reference TRBV7-2 and TRBJ2-7 proteins, this CDR3 gives the full variable domain: GAGVSQSPSNKVTEKGKDVELRCDPISGHTALYWYRQSLGQGLEFLIYFQGNSAPDKSGLPSDRFSAERTGGSVSTLTIQRTQQEDSAVYLCASSLVAGKNYEQYFGPGTRLTVT.